The 23 T cell receptor beta chains in this list originate from one sample, sequenced in a study of T cell repertoires in cytomegalovirus infection. These receptors are not linked to any known antigen. Each CDR3 protein is one row after TCRdb ran MiXCR on the reads. The data show more than 300,000 distinct CDR3 sequences, approximately 30% seen once. Sequences were derived from cultured PBMCs, sampled from culture after CMV antigen stimulation. The receptors shown here come from a human donor in good health (CMV status not recorded). Some clones in this sample may be carry-over from other donors' samples.

In this sample, this clonotype turned up many times. This chain connects TRBV7-6 to TRBJ2-3; 9 bases map to TRBD2. The CDR3 loop spans 17 amino acids. Germline V lookup: CDR1 SGHVS, CDR2 FNYEAQ. The V segment lost 4 bases and the J segment 3 bases; nucleotides outside the gene matches: 11. The CDR3 here is CASSSFTGTSRTDTQYF. The CDR3, as DNA: TGTGCCAGCAGCTCCTTTACCGGGACTAGCAGAACAGATACGCAGTATTTT.

The gene calls are TRBV7-9 and TRBJ2-3; TRBD2 matches at 7 bases. Germline CDR1 SEHNR, CDR2 FQNEAQ (reference sequence). With 5 bases clipped from V and 8 bases from J, the junction kept 10 bases outside the gene matches. The CDR3 contains 14 residues. The CDR3 nucleotides read TGTGCCAGCAGCCTTAACGTAGCGGGTACTACGCAGTATTTT. Amino acids: CASSLNVAGTTQYF.

This rearrangement joins TRBV6-2 or TRBV6-3 to TRBJ2-7; D ambiguous. Looked up from germline, CDR1 is MNHEY and CDR2 is SVGEGT. The length of the CDR3 is 11 residues. With 6 bases removed from V and 2 bases from J, the gap between germline ends came to 5 bases. CDR3: CASRPPYEQYV. Written as DNA, the CDR3 is TGTGCCAGCAGACCCCCCTACGAGCAGTACGTC.

This clonotype has a handful of counts. The rearrangement joins TRBV12-3 or TRBV12-4 to TRBJ1-1, with D unclear. V lost 1 base, J lost 5 bases, and 5 bases lay in between. The CDR3 has 12 residues. This CDR3 reads CASSLGRTEAFF. The CDR3 DNA is TGTGCCAGCAGTTTAGGGAGGACTGAAGCTTTCTTT.

This clonotype was counted a few times. The chain joins TRBV7-9 to TRBJ2-6; a weak D match, TRBD1 (6 bases). CDR3 length equals 17 residues. CDR1 SEHNR and CDR2 FQNEAQ come from the germline V gene (reference sequence). V was trimmed by 8 bases and J by 3 bases, leaving 20 bases between them. CDR3 DNA sequence: TGTGCCAGCGGATTAGCCCCAGGGGCGCTTGGGGCCAACGTCCTGACTTTC. Translated: CASGLAPGALGANVLTF.

This clonotype was seen more than once but under ten times. The chain links TRBV7-9 to TRBJ2-1; 8 nucleotides line up with TRBD2. With 2 bases clipped from V and 6 bases from J, the junction kept 3 bases outside the gene matches. Germline CDR1 reads SEHNR; CDR2 reads FQNEAQ (reference sequence). The CDR3 is 14 amino acids. CDR3 in amino acids: CASSLLGTSNEQFF. CDR3 DNA sequence: TGTGCCAGCAGCTTATTGGGGACTAGCAATGAGCAGTTCTTC.

The sample holds a few counts of this clonotype. One junction end does not reproduce the germline sequence, and a read error may be involved. V and J are TRBV7-9 and TRBJ1-5, with D possibly being TRBD1 (5 bases). CDR1 SEHNR and CDR2 FQNEAQ come from the germline V gene (reference sequence). The CDR3 is 13 amino acids. CDR3 nucleotide sequence: TGTGCCAGCAGCTCACCTACACGACAGCTCCAGCATTTT. Translating it yields CASSSPTRQLQHF.

The gene calls are TRBV19 and TRBJ1-4; D remains unclear. The V end lost 6 bases, the J end lost 8 bases, and 13 bases lay between the germline ends. Germline CDR1 is LNHDA and CDR2 is SQIVND (reference sequence). The CDR3 loop spans 13 amino acids. Written as DNA, the CDR3 is TGTGCCAGTAGCCCGGACGCGGTAGAAAAACTGTTTTTT. It specifies CASSPDAVEKLFF.

This clonotype was seen many times. CDR3 loop: CASRQPNTEAFF. CDR3 in DNA: TGTGCCAGCAGACAGCCGAACACTGAAGCTTTCTTT. The chain recombines TRBV10-3 with TRBJ1-1, with D possibly being TRBD1 (5 bases). The CDR3 is made up of 12 amino acids. CDR1 and CDR2 (germline): ENHRY, SYGVKD. V lost 10 bases to trimming and J lost 1 base, with 10 bases between them.

This clonotype was observed a few times. The V call is TRBV7-2, the J call TRBJ1-4; D might be TRBD1 (5 bases). There are 16 residues in the CDR3. Germline loops: CDR1 SGHTA, CDR2 FQGNSA. V dropped 5 bases and J dropped 3 bases, with 16 bases sitting between them. CDR3 sequence (DNA): TGTGCCAGCAGCCGCGAGCCCAGGGCGGCTAATGAAAAACTGTTTTTT. Protein product: CASSREPRAANEKLFF.

V is TRBV27 and J is TRBJ2-1; 15 bases match TRBD2. The CDR3 contains 19 residues. Per germline, CDR1 MNHEY and CDR2 SMNVEV (reference sequence). V trimming: 3 bases; J trimming: 6 bases; junction bases outside the gene matches: 12. CDR3 sequence: CASSFLGLAGGPYPNEQFF. The CDR3 nucleotides read TGTGCCAGCAGTTTTTTAGGACTAGCGGGAGGGCCATACCCCAATGAGCAGTTCTTC.

A few counts support this clonotype. This chain connects TRBV6-5 to TRBJ2-1, with 7 bases lining up with TRBD2. The CDR3 loop spans 16 amino acids. CDR1 and CDR2 from the germline V gene are MNHEY and SVGAGI. Trimming removed 3 bases from V and 7 bases from J; junction bases left unmatched: 12. The CDR3 DNA is TGTGCCAGCAGTTATCTCGCGGGCGGGAGATCGAATGAGCAGTTCTTC. The encoded protein is CASSYLAGGRSNEQFF.

This clonotype was counted between two and nine times. The chain has TRBV27 and TRBJ2-2; tentative D call: TRBD1 (6 bases). The CDR3 covers 14 residues. The V end was cut by 5 bases, the J end by 3 bases, with 10 bases between. CDR1 is MNHEY and CDR2 is SMNVEV in the germline V gene (reference sequence). CDR3 in DNA: TGTGCCAGCAGTGTCGGACAGTACACCGGGGAGCTGTTTTTT. The encoded protein is CASSVGQYTGELFF.

This clonotype was counted a few times. The CDR3 DNA reads as TGTGCCAGCAGGATTCAGGGGGCGAGTTCACCCCTCCACTTT. Its translation is CASRIQGASSPLHF. This rearrangement joins TRBV27 to TRBJ1-6; TRBD1 agrees at 8 bases. The CDR3 is made up of 14 amino acids. Germline V lookup: CDR1 MNHEY, CDR2 SMNVEV (reference sequence). V trimming: 6 bases; J trimming: 9 bases; junction bases outside the gene matches: 7.

A few counts support this clonotype. V usage is TRBV5-6 and J usage is TRBJ1-5; D might be TRBD1 (5 bases). Germline V gene sequence: CDR1 SGHDT, CDR2 YYEEEE. The germline V and J ends were trimmed by 1 base and 3 bases, with 17 bases remaining between them. CDR3 length: 17 amino acids. CDR3 sequence reads: CASSLLGELPYNQPQHF. The CDR3 coding sequence is TGTGCCAGCAGCTTGTTAGGGGAGCTCCCTTACAATCAGCCCCAGCATTTT.

Ten or more counts support this clonotype. DNA for the CDR3: TGTGCCAGCAGTTACAGTAGGACGAGATATAATTCACCCCTCCACTTT. Protein: CASSYSRTRYNSPLHF. The gene calls are TRBV6-5 and TRBJ1-6; no firm D call. Trimming cost V 2 bases and J 4 bases, with 12 bases left between them. Per germline, CDR1 MNHEY and CDR2 SVGAGI. CDR3 length: 16 residues.

This clonotype was observed at least ten times. The gene calls are TRBV19 and TRBJ2-1; 7 nucleotides match TRBD2. CDR1 LNHDA and CDR2 SQIVND come from the germline V gene (reference sequence). Trimming cost V 3 bases and J 2 bases; bases outside gene matches: 4. The CDR3 contains 15 residues. In DNA form, the CDR3 reads TGTGCCAGTAGTATTGGACGGGAGGCCTACAATGAGCAGTTCTTC. It encodes CASSIGREAYNEQFF.

J is TRBJ2-7 and V is TRBV28; 9 nucleotides match TRBD2. V trimming: 2 bases; J trimming: 6 bases; junction bases outside the gene matches: 8. The CDR3 length is 15 residues. The V gene's germline CDR1 is MDHEN and CDR2 SYDVKM. CDR3 DNA: TGTGCCAGCAGTTTAGGGGTAGCGGGAGTTCGCGAGCAGTACGTC. Its protein product is CASSLGVAGVREQYV.

In its sample, this clonotype was seen a few times. V gene TRBV6-6 combines with J gene TRBJ2-7; TRBD1 or TRBD2 may be the D gene (5 bases each). Trimming cost V 0 bases and J 0 bases, with 12 bases left between them. In germline, CDR1 is MNHNY, CDR2 SVGAGI (reference sequence). This CDR3 has 16 residues. CDR3 nucleotides: TGTGCCAGCAGTTACTCCGGGGCCCTCAGCTCCTACGAGCAGTACTTC. Protein sequence: CASSYSGALSSYEQYF.

This chain uses TRBV20-1 with TRBJ2-3; TRBD2 matches at 8 bases. After removal of 2 bases from V and 7 bases from J, the junction contained 5 bases not matched to a gene. The CDR3 loop spans 13 amino acids. Germline V lookup: CDR1 DFQATT, CDR2 SNEGSKA (reference sequence). CDR3 loop: CSARWREENTQYF. DNA of the CDR3: TGCAGTGCTAGATGGCGGGAGGAAAATACGCAGTATTTT.

The chain employs TRBV5-6 and TRBJ2-7; 8 positions agree with TRBD2. The germline CDR1 and CDR2 sequences are SGHDT and YYEEEE. V shed 0 bases and J 6 bases; nucleotides not matched to a gene: 2. The CDR3 consists of 13 residues. The CDR3 coding sequence is TGTGCCAGCAGCTTGGGGACTAGCAGCGAGCAGTACGTC. Residues: CASSLGTSSEQYV.

In this sample, this clonotype turned up a few times. J is TRBJ1-4 and V is TRBV6-6; no clear D gene. CDR1 is MNHNY and CDR2 is SVGAGI in the germline V gene (reference sequence). The V and J ends lost 5 bases and 5 bases respectively, with 6 bases between them. The CDR3 runs 12 residues. In DNA form, the CDR3 reads TGTGCCAGCAGTCGTATAAATGAAAAACTGTTTTTT. This encodes CASSRINEKLFF.

V is TRBV12-3 or TRBV12-4 and J is TRBJ2-3; D is uncertain. The CDR3 is 11 amino acids. V lost 6 bases, J lost 3 bases, and 4 bases lay in between. The CDR3 region has the DNA TGTGCCAGCAGAAAAACAGATACGCAGTATTTT. Translation gives CASRKTDTQYF.